The 9 T cell receptor beta chains listed next were all sequenced from one sample in a study of human T cells and chemical hapten exposure. Time point meaning: patch test 1, 2 weeks after DPC sensitization. Treatment given: therapeutic diphenylcyclopropenone sensitization with weekly scalp DPC. MiXCR, applied by TCRdb to the RACE reads, yields one record per CDR3 protein. The table includes 380,000 or so distinct CDR3 sequences, about 4.8% detected once. Here the sequenced sample was whole blood, taken in connection with sensitization to the hapten diphenylcyclopropenone (DPC). These receptors all come from a woman between 45 and 60 years old with alopecia areata. Some clones in this sample may be carry-over from other donors' samples.

In its sample, this clonotype was seen a few times. The J gene is TRBJ1-1, the V gene TRBV11-2; D possibly corresponds to TRBD1 (5 bases). From germline, CDR1 is SGHAT and CDR2 FQNNGV. The CDR3 is 18 residues long. V was clipped by 1 base and J by 3 bases, with 21 bases between them. The CDR3 nucleotides read TGTGCCAGCAGCTTAGGTCGGGTCATAGGGGCCGGAGACACTGAAGCTTTCTTT. This encodes CASSLGRVIGAGDTEAFF. Complete variable domain (other parts from reference TRBV11-2 and TRBJ1-1): EAGVAQSPRYKIIEKRQSVAFWCNPISGHATLYWYQQILGQGPKLLIQFQNNGVVDDSQLPKDRFSAERLKGVDSTLKIQPAKLEDSAVYLCASSLGRVIGAGDTEAFFGQGTRLTVV.

This clonotype was seen ten or more times. This chain uses TRBV3-1 with TRBJ2-7; 12 bases line up with TRBD2. This CDR3 has 14 residues. The germline V gene has CDR1 LGHDT and CDR2 YNNKEL (reference sequence). J gave up 7 bases and V 1 base, and 2 bases lay outside the gene matches. The CDR3 sequence is CASSQGLAGVEQYF. The DNA of the CDR3 is TGTGCCAGCAGCCAAGGACTAGCGGGGGTTGAGCAGTACTTC.

This clonotype was observed many times. This chain joins TRBV7-9 and TRBJ1-2; D not resolved. Trimming left V 5 bases short and J 3 bases short, with 13 bases between. This CDR3 contains 14 residues. Germline lookup yields CDR1 SEHNR and CDR2 FQNEAQ (reference sequence). CDR3 in DNA: TGTGCCAGCAGCCCCCGAGGGTCACACTATGGCTACACCTTC. Its protein is CASSPRGSHYGYTF.

This clonotype was seen a handful of times. The chain uses TRBV2 and TRBJ1-2, with D maybe TRBD1 (6 bases). The CDR3 covers 16 residues. CDR1 is SNHLY and CDR2 is FYNNEI in the germline V gene. V was cut by 2 bases and J by 2 bases, with 15 bases left in between. CDR3 residues: CASSERGTGWNYGYTF. The CDR3, as DNA: TGTGCCAGCAGTGAAAGGGGGACTGGCTGGAACTATGGCTACACCTTC.

This clonotype was counted only a few times. The chain joins TRBV5-4 to TRBJ1-1, with 7 bases aligning to TRBD1. Germline trimming cut 3 bases from V and 6 bases from J; bases unmatched to any gene: 5. This CDR3 contains 13 residues. Per the germline V gene, CDR1 is SGHNT and CDR2 is YYREEE (reference sequence). The CDR3 protein is CASSYRGRPEAFF. The CDR3 DNA reads TGTGCCAGCAGCTACAGGGGTAGGCCTGAAGCTTTCTTT.

This clonotype has a count of ten or more. The chain is built from TRBV27 and TRBJ2-1; D perhaps matches TRBD1 (6 bases). This CDR3 is 12 amino acids long. Germline V CDR1 and CDR2: MNHEY, SMNVEV (reference sequence). Trimming shortened V by 5 bases and J by 10 bases, and 12 bases separated the two germline ends. This chain's CDR3 is CASSSQGYEQFF. The CDR3 bases are TGTGCCAGCAGTAGCCAGGGGTACGAGCAGTTCTTC.

This clonotype came up many times. The chain carries TRBV4-1 and TRBJ2-3; D call uncertain. From germline, CDR1 is MGHRA and CDR2 YSYEKL. This CDR3 region has 14 residues. The V and J ends lost 3 bases and 1 base respectively, with 8 bases between them. The CDR3 nucleotides are TGCGCCAGCAGCCAGACGGAAGGCACAGATACGCAGTATTTT. As protein: CASSQTEGTDTQYF.

This clonotype appeared a few times. The V and J genes are TRBV28 and TRBJ1-2, with D hard to call. This CDR3 is 15 amino acids long. Germline V gene sequence: CDR1 MDHEN, CDR2 SYDVKM. V shed 3 bases and J shed 8 bases, with 19 bases lying between them. CDR3 DNA: TGTGCCAGCAGTTTTAAAACAGAGCGCTTATGGGGCTACACCTTC. Its translation is CASSFKTERLWGYTF.

This clonotype was detected many times. The V call is TRBV5-1, the J call TRBJ2-3; weak D call: TRBD2 (5 bases). The CDR3 is made up of 12 amino acids. V dropped 5 bases and J dropped 4 bases, with 8 bases sitting between them. The V gene's germline CDR1 is SGHRS and CDR2 YFSETQ. The CDR3: CASRRVADTQYF. In DNA form, the CDR3 reads TGCGCCAGCAGGAGGGTGGCAGATACGCAGTATTTT.